The 30 T cell receptor beta chains presented below share a single source sample, sequenced in a study of cytomegalovirus exposure and HLA in healthy donors. Both 60 Vbeta primers and 13 Jbeta primers went into the PCR. Profiling relied on immunoSEQ multiplex PCR, and the TCRdb table lists in-frame clones only, not all of them. Its clone listing holds some 76,000 clones. Sequenced: PBMCs. Receptors originate from a man in his forties in good health and CMV-seronegative.

The chain has TRBV2 and TRBJ2-7; D unresolved. The CDR3 spans 10 residues. Germline assignment: CDR1 SNHLY and CDR2 FYNNEI. V was trimmed by 8 bases and J by 6 bases, leaving 8 bases between them. The CDR3 sequence is CASLGAEQYF. In nucleotides, the CDR3 is TGTGCCAGCCTCGGAGCCGAGCAGTACTTC.

DNA of the CDR3: TGTGCCAGCAGCCAGGATCGACTAGCGGTAGCCTACGAGCAGTACTTC. Translating gives CASSQDRLAVAYEQYF. The chain is built from TRBV7-8 and TRBJ2-7; 9 bases are a match to TRBD2. CDR1 and CDR2 (germline): SGHVS, FQNEAQ. This CDR3 has 16 residues. V shed 5 bases and J 2 bases; nucleotides not matched to a gene: 10.

The genes are TRBV28 and TRBJ1-1; 9 nucleotides agree with TRBD1. CDR3 size: 14 residues. Germline CDR1 reads MDHEN; CDR2 reads SYDVKM. J was trimmed by 6 bases and V by 4 bases; bases with no gene match: 6. The CDR3 DNA reads as TGTGCCAGCAGTTCCGCGACAGGGGGGTCTGAAGCTTTCTTT. Amino acids: CASSSATGGSEAFF.

The chain has TRBV7-2 and TRBJ2-1; D call uncertain. Looked up from germline, CDR1 is SGHTA and CDR2 is FQGNSA. Deletions cut 3 bases from V and 9 bases from J, with 12 bases between. CDR3 length equals 13 residues. The CDR3 loop is CASSLSRVGEQFF. For the CDR3, the DNA is TGTGCCAGCAGCTTGTCCCGGGTTGGTGAGCAGTTCTTC.

The genes are TRBV30 and TRBJ2-2, with 12 positions matching TRBD2. The germline CDR1 and CDR2 sequences are GTSNPN and SVGIG (reference sequence). V lost 3 bases and J lost 5; bases outside the gene matches: 7. The CDR3 covers 16 residues. The CDR3 sequence: CAWRPKLAGGTGELFF. The CDR3 region has the DNA TGTGCCTGGAGGCCCAAACTAGCGGGGGGAACCGGGGAGCTGTTTTTT.

The V gene is TRBV9, the J gene TRBJ1-3; a weak D match, TRBD1 (5 bases). Trimming removed 4 bases from V and 1 base from J, with 9 bases in between. Looked up from germline, CDR1 is SGDLS and CDR2 is YYNGEE. This CDR3 is 14 amino acids long. DNA of the CDR3: TGTGCCAGCAGCACTTCAGGGTCTGGAAACACCATATATTTT. Its translation is CASSTSGSGNTIYF. The full variable domain, in which reference TRBV9 and TRBJ1-3 provide the parts outside the CDR3, is DSGVTQTPKHLITATGQRVTLRCSPRSGDLSVYWYQQSLDQGLQFLIQYYNGEERAKGNILERFSAQQFPDLHSELNLSSLELGDSALYFCASSTSGSGNTIYFGEGSWLTVV.

The chain employs TRBV30 and TRBJ2-7; a weak D match, TRBD1 (6 bases). V lost 8 bases and J lost 2, with 16 bases in between. This CDR3 has 13 amino acids. Germline V gene data show CDR1 as GTSNPN and CDR2 as SVGIG (reference sequence). The CDR3 DNA sequence: TGTGCCGGATTCTACGGACAGACCTACGAGCAGTACTTC. Translating it yields CAGFYGQTYEQYF.

V is TRBV10-3 and J is TRBJ2-3, with no clear D. In germline, CDR1 is ENHRY, CDR2 SYGVKD. With 4 bases removed from V and 6 bases from J, the gap between germline ends came to 8 bases. The CDR3 loop spans 12 amino acids. The CDR3: CAISAQSDTQYF. For the CDR3, the DNA is TGTGCCATCAGTGCTCAGTCGGATACGCAGTATTTT.

The rearrangement uses TRBV18 and TRBJ1-1; D remains ambiguous. Trimming took off 4 bases at V and 2 bases at J, with 8 bases between the two ends. Germline V gene sequence: CDR1 KGHSH, CDR2 LQKENI. The CDR3 length is 13 residues. The CDR3 loop reads CASSQQRNTEAFF. In DNA form, the CDR3 reads TGTGCCAGCTCACAACAGAGAAACACTGAAGCTTTCTTT.

The rearrangement joins TRBV7-2 to TRBJ1-1, with 7 bases matching TRBD1. The CDR3 has 13 residues. V shed 6 bases, J shed 4 bases, and the junction held 5 bases outside the gene matches. Germline V gene lookup returns CDR1 SGHTA and CDR2 FQGNSA. CDR3 in DNA: TGTGCCAGCAGGTCACAGGGGTTCACTGAAGCTTTCTTT. Protein sequence: CASRSQGFTEAFF.

J is TRBJ2-3 and V is TRBV10-3; TRBD2 is a possible D gene (5 bases). Germline CDR1 and CDR2: ENHRY and SYGVKD. The CDR3 extends over 15 amino acids. The V gene lost 0 bases and the J gene lost 5 bases, with 12 bases spanning the gap. The CDR3, as DNA: TGTGCCATCAGTGAGTCCCGGCTAGCTCAAGATACGCAGTATTTT. As protein: CAISESRLAQDTQYF.

The chain employs TRBV7-2 and TRBJ1-5, with a tentative D call TRBD1 (5 bases). V lost 3 bases to trimming and J lost 7 bases, with 7 bases between them. Germline values: CDR1 SGHTA, CDR2 FQGNSA. There are 12 residues in the CDR3. CDR3 nucleotides: TGTGCCAGCAGCTTTGCAGGGCAGCCCCAGCATTTT. Its protein product is CASSFAGQPQHF.

The chain recombines TRBV7-2 with TRBJ2-7, with 14 bases identical to TRBD2. The CDR3 totals 14 residues. Trimming at V came to 8 bases and at J to 7 bases, leaving 7 bases not matched to a gene. The germline gives CDR1 SGHTA, CDR2 FQGNSA. Here the CDR3 DNA reads TGTGCCAGCGGGACTAGCGGGGGCTTGAGGGAGCAGTACTTC. Translation: CASGTSGGLREQYF. The full variable domain, rest sourced from reference TRBV7-2 and TRBJ2-7, is GAGVSQSPSNKVTEKGKDVELRCDPISGHTALYWYRQSLGQGLEFLIYFQGNSAPDKSGLPSDRFSAERTGGSVSTLTIQRTQQEDSAVYLCASGTSGGLREQYFGPGTRLTVT.

The gene calls are TRBV7-9 and TRBJ2-1, with D tentatively TRBD2 (6 bases). CDR3 length: 12 residues. Looked up from germline, CDR1 is SEHNR and CDR2 is FQNEAQ (reference sequence). The V and J ends lost 5 bases and 12 bases respectively, with 14 bases between them. The CDR3 loop reads CASSPQTAGQFF. DNA for the CDR3: TGTGCCAGCAGCCCACAGACAGCGGGGCAGTTCTTC.

This chain uses TRBV19 with TRBJ1-3; D is undetermined. Germline loops: CDR1 LNHDA, CDR2 SQIVND (reference sequence). V was clipped by 5 bases and J by 0 bases, with 5 bases between them. The CDR3 runs to 13 residues. This CDR3 reads CASSSNSGNTIYF. The CDR3 DNA follows: TGTGCCAGTAGTTCCAACTCTGGAAACACCATATATTTT. Variable domain in full (rest from reference TRBV19 and TRBJ1-3): DGGITQSPKYLFRKEGQNVTLSCEQNLNHDAMYWYRQDPGQGLRLIYYSQIVNDFQKGDIAEGYSVSREKKESFPLTVTSAQKNPTAFYLCASSSNSGNTIYFGEGSWLTVV.

J is TRBJ1-4 and V is TRBV30; maybe TRBD1 (6 bases). V was clipped by 5 bases and J by 7 bases, with 17 bases between them. Germline CDR1 is GTSNPN and CDR2 is SVGIG (reference sequence). This CDR3 spans 14 amino acids. The CDR3: CAWDSGGLGEKLFF. Written as DNA, the CDR3 is TGTGCCTGGGATTCCGGGGGGCTGGGTGAAAAACTGTTTTTT.

The chain has TRBV19 and TRBJ2-7, with D possibly matching TRBD2 (5 bases). Trimming removed 5 bases from V and 5 bases from J, with 19 bases in between. Germline lookup yields CDR1 LNHDA and CDR2 SQIVND (reference sequence). CDR3 size: 15 residues. CDR3 loop: CASSFLERVAHEQYF. The CDR3 bases are TGTGCCAGTAGTTTCCTCGAGAGGGTTGCCCACGAGCAGTACTTC.

The chain employs TRBV15 and TRBJ2-1; possible D gene TRBD1, 6 bases. Trimming took 3 bases from V and 5 from J, leaving 17 bases between them. The CDR3 runs to 16 residues. Per the germline V gene, CDR1 is LNHNV and CDR2 is YYDKDF (reference sequence). The CDR3 region is CATSRSRGGIDNEQFF. The CDR3, as DNA: TGTGCCACCAGCAGGTCCAGGGGTGGGATTGACAATGAGCAGTTCTTC. The full variable domain, in which reference TRBV15 and TRBJ2-1 provide the parts outside the CDR3, is DAMVIQNPRYQVTQFGKPVTLSCSQTLNHNVMYWYQQKSSQAPKLLFHYYDKDFNNEADTPDNFQSRRPNTSFCFLDIRSPGLGDTAMYLCATSRSRGGIDNEQFFGPGTRLTVL.

This chain joins TRBV4-3 and TRBJ2-7; 7 nucleotides align to TRBD2. The V gene's germline CDR1 is LGHNA and CDR2 YSLEER. V lost 0 bases and J lost 2; bases outside the gene matches: 7. The CDR3 is 16 amino acids. CDR3 region: CASSQDRGGTPYEQYF. The CDR3 DNA reads TGCGCCAGCAGCCAAGATCGGGGAGGGACCCCCTACGAGCAGTACTTC.

This chain links TRBV18 with TRBJ2-7; TRBD2 aligns across 10 bases. The junction had 2 bases not matched to a gene; V was cut back by 3 bases and J by 0 bases. Germline V gives CDR1 KGHSH, CDR2 LQKENI. The CDR3 is 15 amino acids. CDR3 residues: CASSPWTSGSYEQYF. CDR3 nucleotides: TGTGCCAGCTCACCCTGGACTAGCGGCTCCTACGAGCAGTACTTC.

This chain's CDR3 is CASSFYRGSGELFF. CDR3 nucleotides: TGTGCCAGCAGTTTCTACAGGGGGTCCGGGGAGCTGTTTTTT. This chain links TRBV28 with TRBJ2-2, with 8 bases aligning to TRBD1. This CDR3 spans 14 amino acids. Germline lookup yields CDR1 MDHEN and CDR2 SYDVKM. V lost 3 bases, J lost 6 bases, and 3 bases stayed unmatched.

The J gene is TRBJ2-1, the V gene TRBV7-9, with TRBD2 identical over 8 bases. CDR3 length: 16 residues. Germline V CDR1 and CDR2: SEHNR, FQNEAQ (reference sequence). After removal of 2 bases from V and 1 base from J, the junction contained 4 bases not matched to a gene. DNA for the CDR3: TGTGCCAGCAGCTTACGGGGGGGCGGGTCCTACAATGAGCAGTTCTTC. This sequence encodes CASSLRGGGSYNEQFF.

CDR3 amino acids: CASSVLPPRQGNTGELFF. The CDR3 nucleotides are TGTGCCAGCAGCGTACTACCCCCACGACAGGGGAACACCGGGGAGCTGTTTTTT. The chain employs TRBV9 and TRBJ2-2; 7 bases line up with TRBD1. Germline V lookup: CDR1 SGDLS, CDR2 YYNGEE. The V segment lost 1 base and the J segment 1 base; nucleotides outside the gene matches: 10. This CDR3 has 18 residues.

The V gene is TRBV9, the J gene TRBJ2-3, with D tentatively TRBD2 (6 bases). Germline V gives CDR1 SGDLS, CDR2 YYNGEE. This CDR3 has 13 amino acids. The V end lost 1 base, the J end lost 4 bases, and 7 bases lay between the germline ends. The CDR3 is CASSVREADTQYF. The CDR3 DNA is TGTGCCAGCAGCGTAAGGGAGGCAGATACGCAGTATTTT.

V is TRBV30 and J is TRBJ2-7; D ambiguous. Germline CDR1 GTSNPN, CDR2 SVGIG (reference sequence). The CDR3 length is 11 residues. With 2 bases removed from V and 4 bases from J, the gap between germline ends came to 6 bases. The DNA of the CDR3 is TGTGCCTGGAGTCCCAGTTACGAGCAGTACTTC. Translated: CAWSPSYEQYF.

This sequence joins TRBV29-1 and TRBJ1-1; D gene uncertain. Deletions cut 2 bases from V and 0 bases from J, with 7 bases between. Germline CDR1 is SQVTM and CDR2 is ANQGSEA. CDR3 length: 13 residues. Here the CDR3 DNA reads TGCAGCGTTGAAATAACAGTGAACACTGAAGCTTTCTTT. It is translated as CSVEITVNTEAFF.

The J gene is TRBJ2-7, the V gene TRBV28; D gene unclear. Germline loops: CDR1 MDHEN, CDR2 SYDVKM. V gave up 6 bases and J gave up 5 bases, with 14 bases separating them. The CDR3 runs 13 residues. The CDR3 loop is CASSSSRGNEQYF. The CDR3 DNA reads TGTGCCAGCAGCTCCTCGCGAGGAAACGAGCAGTACTTC. The variable domain in full, completed from reference TRBV28 and TRBJ2-7, reads DVKVTQSSRYLVKRTGEKVFLECVQDMDHENMFWYRQDPGLGLRLIYFSYDVKMKEKGDIPEGYSVSREKKERFSLILESASTNQTSMYLCASSSSRGNEQYFGPGTRLTVT.

The V gene is TRBV6-5, the J gene TRBJ1-2; TRBD1 might be the D (5 bases). With 7 bases removed from V and 4 bases from J, the gap between germline ends came to 16 bases. The CDR3 length is 14 residues. Germline lookup yields CDR1 MNHEY and CDR2 SVGAGI. The CDR3 coding sequence is TGTGCCAGCAACCCGGACAATCGCGTCTATGGCTACACCTTC. Translating it yields CASNPDNRVYGYTF.

V is TRBV7-8 and J is TRBJ2-7; weak D call: TRBD2 (5 bases). Trimming pared 5 bases from V and 3 bases from J, leaving 14 bases between. This CDR3 region has 14 residues. Germline lookup yields CDR1 SGHVS and CDR2 FQNEAQ. The CDR3 protein is CASSLNGVHYEQYF. CDR3 nucleotides: TGTGCCAGCAGCCTCAACGGGGTACACTACGAGCAGTACTTC.

This chain uses TRBV7-2 with TRBJ1-1, with TRBD1 matching over 7 bases. V shed 5 bases and J 1 base; nucleotides not matched to a gene: 4. The CDR3 consists of 14 residues. Germline loops: CDR1 SGHTA, CDR2 FQGNSA. CDR3 DNA: TGTGCCAGCAGCCTAGGACAGGCGAACACTGAAGCTTTCTTT. This codes for CASSLGQANTEAFF.